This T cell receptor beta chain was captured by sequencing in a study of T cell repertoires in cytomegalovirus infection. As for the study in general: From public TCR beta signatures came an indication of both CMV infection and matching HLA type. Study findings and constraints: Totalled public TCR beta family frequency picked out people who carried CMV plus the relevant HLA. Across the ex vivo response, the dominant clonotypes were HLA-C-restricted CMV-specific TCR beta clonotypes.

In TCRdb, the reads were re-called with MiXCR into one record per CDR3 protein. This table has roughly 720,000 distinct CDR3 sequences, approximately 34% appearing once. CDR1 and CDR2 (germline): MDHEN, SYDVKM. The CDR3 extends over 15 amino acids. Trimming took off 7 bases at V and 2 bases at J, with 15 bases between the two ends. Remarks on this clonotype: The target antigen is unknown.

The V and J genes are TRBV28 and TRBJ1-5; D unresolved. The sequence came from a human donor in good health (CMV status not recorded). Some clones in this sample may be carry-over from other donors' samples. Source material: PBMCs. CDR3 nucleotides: TGTGCCAGCAACGTACAACAAACGGGCAATCAGCCCCAGCATTTT. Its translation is CASNVQQTGNQPQHF.